This entry is about one T cell receptor beta chain. The clone's antigen remains unknown. No per-base quality is available; no much larger clone lies one base away. The library relied on RT-PCR. Sequencing took place on an Illumina HiSeq 2500. TCRdb trimmed the raw reads at Q25, called clones with MiXCR and kept productive beta chains. Merged by CDR3 protein, the rows form single entries marked with the most common genes and DNA. The sample table records 650,000 to 850,000 distinct CDR3 sequences; 11% to 15% of these occur just once. Of the sample, approximately 7% falls within the top ten clones. V ends up 6 bases short and J 0 bases short, with an unmatched junction base count of 7. CDR1 and CDR2, looked up from the germline V gene, are MNHEY and SVGEGT. Spanning cysteine to phenylalanine, the CDR3 consists of 18 amino acids. Of all the DNA, just the CDR3 is kept, 54 bases in frame from base 1. These data belong to a study of response to subunit inactivated influenza vaccine (dated by TCRdb to the late 2010s). About the investigation overall: The study used deep quantitative T cell receptor repertoire profiling to track responses to a trivalent subunit inactivated influenza vaccine. The full study reports these points: According to the authors, only a limited number of new T cells may be recruited by each seasonal influenza vaccination.

The sequencing here drew on PBMCs from blood, taken about 14 days before vaccination. The rearranged chain carries TRBV6-2 or TRBV6-3 and TRBJ2-4; 14 bases in the junction line up with TRBD2. This clonotype was obtained from a man in his fifties who received an inactivated influenza vaccine. Donor details come from another sample of the same person, matched by shared clones. The DNA sequence is as follows: TGTGCCAGCAGCAAGACTAGCGGGAGGGCCCAAGCCAAAAACATTCAGTACTTC. It translates to CASSKTSGRAQAKNIQYF.